This T cell receptor (beta chain) is drawn from a study of CD8 T cells in ankylosing spondylitis. Regarding the study as a whole: Disease-associated clonotypes exhibited CD8+ identity and were relatively infrequent in peripheral blood. Seemingly distinctive of ankylosing spondylitis blood was a TCR beta motif formed by eight highly homologous variants. Several of the motif variants were reported before in synovial fluid and blood from reactive arthritis.

CDR1 SQVTM and CDR2 ANQGSEA come from the germline V gene. There are 12 residues in the CDR3. V lost 8 bases to trimming and J lost 3 bases, with 14 bases between them. A word on this clonotype: What it binds is not known.

Construction of TCR beta libraries was performed using quantitative 5'-RACE with molecular barcodes. TCRdb redid the calling of the 5' RACE reads with MiXCR, one entry per CDR3 protein. This sample yields fewer than 400,000 distinct CDR3 sequences, of which 20% to 25% are seen a single time; about 16% belongs to the top ten. The sample consisted of blood, either unsorted or a sorted T cell fraction (not recorded which). The origin of this receptor is a male donor with ankylosing spondylitis. V is TRBV29-1 and J is TRBJ2-7; D call uncertain. The CDR3 is CSFRQDGYEQYF. CDR3 DNA: TGCAGCTTCCGCCAAGATGGCTACGAGCAGTACTTC.